This TCR beta chain came from a study of spatial heterogeneity in lung cancer. Findings and caveats of the study: Mutation tallies in tumors tracked expanded intratumoral alpha and beta TCR counts.

This clonotype has just a few counts. Its antigen remains unidentified. At one boundary the junction diverges from the germline segment, which might be a read error. The time point here: sample taken at primary tumor resection. The approximately 70 donors had untreated early-stage non-small cell lung cancer. Researchers sequenced whole RNA taken from tumor, nontumor lung or frozen PBMC without sorting. TCR cDNA molecules each carried a unique molecular identifier. TCRdb re-derived calls from the 5' RACE reads in MiXCR, one entry per CDR3 protein. The repertoire holds around 13,000 distinct CDR3 sequences, with about 4% as singletons. Germline V gives CDR1 SEHNR, CDR2 FQNEAQ (reference sequence). The CDR3 loop spans 13 amino acids.

The specimen was lung tumor tissue, collected at surgery. The V and J genes are TRBV7-9 and TRBJ2-3; D gene unclear. This TCR was sampled from a male donor with early-stage non-small cell lung cancer. Here the CDR3 DNA reads TGTGCCAGCAGCTTAGTGGATTGCACAGATACGCATTTT. As protein: CASSLVDCTDTHF.